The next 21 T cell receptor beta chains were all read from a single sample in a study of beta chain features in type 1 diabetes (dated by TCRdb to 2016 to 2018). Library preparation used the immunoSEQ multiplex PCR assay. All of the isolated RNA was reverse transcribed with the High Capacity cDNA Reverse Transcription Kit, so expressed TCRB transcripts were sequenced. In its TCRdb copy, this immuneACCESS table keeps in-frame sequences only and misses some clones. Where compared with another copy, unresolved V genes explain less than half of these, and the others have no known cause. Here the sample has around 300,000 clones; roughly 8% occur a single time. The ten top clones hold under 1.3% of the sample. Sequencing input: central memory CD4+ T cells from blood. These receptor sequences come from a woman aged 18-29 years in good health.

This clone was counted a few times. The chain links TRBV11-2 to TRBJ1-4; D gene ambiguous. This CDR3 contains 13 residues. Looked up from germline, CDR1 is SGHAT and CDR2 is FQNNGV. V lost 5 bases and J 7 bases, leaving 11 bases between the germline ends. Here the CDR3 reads CASSPNLSEKLFF. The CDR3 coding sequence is TGTGCCAGCAGCCCTAATTTGAGTGAAAAACTGTTTTTT.

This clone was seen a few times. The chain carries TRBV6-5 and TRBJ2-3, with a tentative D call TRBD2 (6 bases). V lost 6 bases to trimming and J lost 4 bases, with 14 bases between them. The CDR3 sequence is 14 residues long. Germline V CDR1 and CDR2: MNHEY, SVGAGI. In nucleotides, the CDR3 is TGTGCCAGCAGCTCCTTTAGCGGCCCAGATACGCAGTATTTT. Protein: CASSSFSGPDTQYF.

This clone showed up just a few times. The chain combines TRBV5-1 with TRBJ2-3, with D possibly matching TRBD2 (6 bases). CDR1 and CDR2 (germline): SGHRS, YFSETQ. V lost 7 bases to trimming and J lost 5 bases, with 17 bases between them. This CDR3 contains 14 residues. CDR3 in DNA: TGCGCCAGCCTTGGAGGGACCTTGGGAGATACGCAGTATTTT. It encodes CASLGGTLGDTQYF.

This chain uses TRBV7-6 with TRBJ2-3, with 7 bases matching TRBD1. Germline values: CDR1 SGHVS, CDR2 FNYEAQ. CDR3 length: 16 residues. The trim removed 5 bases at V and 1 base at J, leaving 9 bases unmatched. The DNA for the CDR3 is TGTGCCAGCAGCACAAGACAGGGTCTGCGCACAGATACGCAGTATTTT. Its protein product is CASSTRQGLRTDTQYF.

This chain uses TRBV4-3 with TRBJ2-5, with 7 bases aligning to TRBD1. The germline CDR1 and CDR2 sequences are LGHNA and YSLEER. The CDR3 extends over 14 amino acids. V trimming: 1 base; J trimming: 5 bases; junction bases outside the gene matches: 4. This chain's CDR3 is CASSQGDRGETQYF. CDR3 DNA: TGCGCCAGCAGCCAAGGGGACAGAGGGGAGACCCAGTACTTC.

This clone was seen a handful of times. The DNA for the CDR3 is TGTGCCAGCAGCTTAGCAGGAGCAGCCTACGAGCAGTACTTC. Its protein is CASSLAGAAYEQYF. The chain joins TRBV11-2 to TRBJ2-7; D unclear. The CDR3 has 14 amino acids. Trimming cost V 1 base and J 2 bases, with 9 bases left between them. The V gene's germline CDR1 is SGHAT and CDR2 FQNNGV.

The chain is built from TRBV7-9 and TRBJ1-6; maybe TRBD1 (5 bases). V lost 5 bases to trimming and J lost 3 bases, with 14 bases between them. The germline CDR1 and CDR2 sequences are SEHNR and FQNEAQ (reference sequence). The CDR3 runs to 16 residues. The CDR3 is CASSPGGVIYNSPLHF. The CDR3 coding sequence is TGTGCCAGCAGCCCTGGGGGGGTTATCTATAATTCACCCCTCCACTTT.

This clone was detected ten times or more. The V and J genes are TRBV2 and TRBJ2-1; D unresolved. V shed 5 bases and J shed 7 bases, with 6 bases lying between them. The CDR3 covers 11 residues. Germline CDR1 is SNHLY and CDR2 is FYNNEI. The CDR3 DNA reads TGTGCCAGCAGTTCCCAAAATGAGCAGTTCTTC. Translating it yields CASSSQNEQFF.

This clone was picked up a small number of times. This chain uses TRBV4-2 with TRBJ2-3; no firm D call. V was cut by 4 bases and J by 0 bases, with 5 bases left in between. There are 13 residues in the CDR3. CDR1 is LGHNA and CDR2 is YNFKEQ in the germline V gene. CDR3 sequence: CASSPFSTDTQYF. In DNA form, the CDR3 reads TGTGCCAGCAGCCCATTCAGCACAGATACGCAGTATTTT.

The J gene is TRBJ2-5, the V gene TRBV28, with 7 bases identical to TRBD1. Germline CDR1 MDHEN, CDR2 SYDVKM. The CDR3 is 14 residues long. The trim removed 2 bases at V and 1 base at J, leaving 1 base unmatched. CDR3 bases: TGTGCCAGCAGTTTAAAGGGGGCCCAAGAGACCCAGTACTTC. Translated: CASSLKGAQETQYF.

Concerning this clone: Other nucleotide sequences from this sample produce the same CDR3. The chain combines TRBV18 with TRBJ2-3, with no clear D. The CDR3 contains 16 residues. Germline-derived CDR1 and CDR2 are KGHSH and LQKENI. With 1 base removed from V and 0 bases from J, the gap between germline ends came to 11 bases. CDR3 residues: CASSPLGGTSTDTQYF. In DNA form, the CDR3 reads TGTGCCAGCTCACCACTCGGCGGAACCAGCACAGATACGCAGTATTTT.

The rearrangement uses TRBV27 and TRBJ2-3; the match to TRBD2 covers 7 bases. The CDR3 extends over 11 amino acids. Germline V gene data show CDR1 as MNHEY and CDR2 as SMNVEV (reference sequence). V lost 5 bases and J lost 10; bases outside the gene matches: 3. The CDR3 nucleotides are TGTGCCAGCAGTGGGAGGGAGGCGCAGTATTTT. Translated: CASSGREAQYF.

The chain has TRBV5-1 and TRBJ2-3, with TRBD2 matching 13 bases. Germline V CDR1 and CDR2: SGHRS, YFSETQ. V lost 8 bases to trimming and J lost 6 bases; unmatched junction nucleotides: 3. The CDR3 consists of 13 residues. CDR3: CASTTSGRDTQYF. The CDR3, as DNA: TGCGCCAGTACGACTAGCGGGAGGGATACGCAGTATTTT.

The CDR3 here is CASGEGTRHRTQYF. The CDR3 coding sequence is TGTGCCAGCGGCGAGGGGACCAGACACAGGACGCAGTATTTT. V is TRBV5-6 and J is TRBJ2-3, with D perhaps assigned TRBD1 or TRBD2 (5 bases each). Trimming stripped 7 bases from V and 9 bases from J, with 21 bases between. Germline CDR1 and CDR2: SGHDT and YYEEEE. CDR3 size: 14 residues.

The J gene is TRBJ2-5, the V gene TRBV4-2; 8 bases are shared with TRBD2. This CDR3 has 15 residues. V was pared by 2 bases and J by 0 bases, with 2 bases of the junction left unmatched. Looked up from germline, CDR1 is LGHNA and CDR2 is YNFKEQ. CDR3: CASSQKRGNQETQYF. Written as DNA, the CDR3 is TGTGCCAGCAGCCAAAAGCGGGGGAACCAAGAGACCCAGTACTTC.

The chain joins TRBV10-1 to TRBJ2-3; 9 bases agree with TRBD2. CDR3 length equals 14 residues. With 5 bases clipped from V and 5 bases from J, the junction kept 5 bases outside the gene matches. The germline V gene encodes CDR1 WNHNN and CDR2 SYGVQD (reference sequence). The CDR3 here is CASSRGRAVDTQYF. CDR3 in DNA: TGCGCCAGCAGTCGCGGGAGGGCCGTAGATACGCAGTATTTT.

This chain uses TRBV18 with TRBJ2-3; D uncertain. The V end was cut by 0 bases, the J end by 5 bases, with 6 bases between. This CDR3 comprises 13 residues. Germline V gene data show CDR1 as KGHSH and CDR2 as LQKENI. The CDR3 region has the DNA TGTGCCAGCTCACCACCTTTCAGAGATACGCAGTATTTT. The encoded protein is CASSPPFRDTQYF. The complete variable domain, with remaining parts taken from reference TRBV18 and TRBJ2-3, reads NAGVMQNPRHLVRRRGQEARLRCSPMKGHSHVYWYRQLPEEGLKFMVYLQKENIIDESGMPKERFSAEFPKEGPSILRIQQVVRGDSAAYFCASSPPFRDTQYFGPGTRLTVL.

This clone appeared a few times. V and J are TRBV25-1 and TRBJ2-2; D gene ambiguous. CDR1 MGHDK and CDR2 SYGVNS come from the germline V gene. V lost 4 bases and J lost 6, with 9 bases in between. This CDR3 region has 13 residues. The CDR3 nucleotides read TGTGCCAGCAGTGCTGATAGTCCCGGGGAGCTGTTTTTT. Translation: CASSADSPGELFF.

CDR3 DNA sequence: TGTGCCAGCAGCTTAGAGACGGCCTCCCATGGCTACACCTTC. Translation: CASSLETASHGYTF. The chain couples TRBV7-2 to TRBJ1-2; D uncertain. Germline CDR1 and CDR2: SGHTA and FQGNSA. The CDR3 covers 14 residues. V lost 1 base and J 6 bases, leaving 12 bases between the germline ends.

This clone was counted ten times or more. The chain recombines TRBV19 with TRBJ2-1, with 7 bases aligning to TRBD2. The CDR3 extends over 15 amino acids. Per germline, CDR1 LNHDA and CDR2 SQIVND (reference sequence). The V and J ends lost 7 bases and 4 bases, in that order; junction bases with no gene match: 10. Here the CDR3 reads CASNAAGVGYNEQFF. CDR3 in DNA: TGTGCCAGTAACGCTGCGGGGGTCGGGTACAATGAGCAGTTCTTC.

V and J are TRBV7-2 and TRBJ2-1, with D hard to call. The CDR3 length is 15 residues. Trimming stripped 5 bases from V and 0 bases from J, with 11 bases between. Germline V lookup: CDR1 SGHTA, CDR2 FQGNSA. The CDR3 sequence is CASSPVGGSYNEQFF. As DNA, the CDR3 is TGTGCCAGCAGCCCGGTAGGCGGCTCCTACAATGAGCAGTTCTTC.